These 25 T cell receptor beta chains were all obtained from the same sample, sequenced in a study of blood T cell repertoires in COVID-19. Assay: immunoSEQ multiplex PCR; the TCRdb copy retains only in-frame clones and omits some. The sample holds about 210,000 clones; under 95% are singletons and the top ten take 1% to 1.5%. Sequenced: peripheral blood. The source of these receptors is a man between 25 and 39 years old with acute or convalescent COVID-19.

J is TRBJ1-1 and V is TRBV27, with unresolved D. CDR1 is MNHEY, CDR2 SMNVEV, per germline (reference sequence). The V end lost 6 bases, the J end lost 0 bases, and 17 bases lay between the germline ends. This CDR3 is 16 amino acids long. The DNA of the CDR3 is TGTGCCAGCAGACGGAAAGGTGACTCCATGAACACTGAAGCTTTCTTT. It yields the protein CASRRKGDSMNTEAFF.

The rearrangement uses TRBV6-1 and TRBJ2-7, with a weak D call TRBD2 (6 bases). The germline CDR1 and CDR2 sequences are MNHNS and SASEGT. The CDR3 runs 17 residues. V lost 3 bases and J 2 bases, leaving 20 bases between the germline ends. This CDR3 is CASSDSHPGGGPYEQYF. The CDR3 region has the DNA TGTGCCAGCAGTGACAGCCACCCAGGTGGAGGGCCCTACGAGCAGTACTTC.

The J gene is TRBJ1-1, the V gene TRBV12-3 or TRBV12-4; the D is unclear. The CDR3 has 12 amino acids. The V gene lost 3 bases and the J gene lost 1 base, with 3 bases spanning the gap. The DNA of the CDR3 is TGTGCCAGCAGTTTCTGGAACACTGAAGCTTTCTTT. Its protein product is CASSFWNTEAFF.

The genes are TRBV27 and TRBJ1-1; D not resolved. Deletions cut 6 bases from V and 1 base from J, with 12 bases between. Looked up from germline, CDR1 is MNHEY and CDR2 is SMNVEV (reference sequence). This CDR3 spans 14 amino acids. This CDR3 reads CASRVGSRNTEAFF. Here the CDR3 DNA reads TGTGCCAGCAGGGTCGGGTCGAGGAACACTGAAGCTTTCTTT.

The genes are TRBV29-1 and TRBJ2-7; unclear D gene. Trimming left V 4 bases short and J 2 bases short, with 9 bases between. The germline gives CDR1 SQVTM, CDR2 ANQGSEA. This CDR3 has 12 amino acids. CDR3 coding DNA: TGCAGCGTTGGTAACGGAGCCTACGAGCAGTACTTC. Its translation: CSVGNGAYEQYF.

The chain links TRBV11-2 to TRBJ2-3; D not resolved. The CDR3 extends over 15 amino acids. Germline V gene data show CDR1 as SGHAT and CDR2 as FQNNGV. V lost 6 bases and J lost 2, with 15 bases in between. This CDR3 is CASSFRSRNTDTQYF. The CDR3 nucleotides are TGTGCCAGCAGTTTCCGGTCTCGAAACACAGATACGCAGTATTTT.

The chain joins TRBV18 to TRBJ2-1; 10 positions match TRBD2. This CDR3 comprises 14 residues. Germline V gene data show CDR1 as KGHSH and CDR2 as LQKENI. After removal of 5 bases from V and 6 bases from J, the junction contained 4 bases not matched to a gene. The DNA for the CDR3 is TGTGCCAGCTCATTCACTAGCGGGATCAATGAGCAGTTCTTC. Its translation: CASSFTSGINEQFF.

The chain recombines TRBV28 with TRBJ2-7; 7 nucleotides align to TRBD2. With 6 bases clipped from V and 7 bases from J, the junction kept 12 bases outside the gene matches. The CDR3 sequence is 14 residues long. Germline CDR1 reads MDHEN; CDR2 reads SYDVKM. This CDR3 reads CASRTTGLRGEQYF. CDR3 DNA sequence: TGTGCCAGCAGGACCACGGGACTAAGAGGAGAGCAGTACTTC.

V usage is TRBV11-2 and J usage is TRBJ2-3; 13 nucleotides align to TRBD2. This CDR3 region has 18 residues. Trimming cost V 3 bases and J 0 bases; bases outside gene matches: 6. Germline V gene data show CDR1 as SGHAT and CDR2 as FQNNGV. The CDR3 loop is CASSFTSGGGISTDTQYF. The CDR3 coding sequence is TGTGCCAGCAGCTTTACTAGCGGGGGGGGGATTAGCACAGATACGCAGTATTTT.

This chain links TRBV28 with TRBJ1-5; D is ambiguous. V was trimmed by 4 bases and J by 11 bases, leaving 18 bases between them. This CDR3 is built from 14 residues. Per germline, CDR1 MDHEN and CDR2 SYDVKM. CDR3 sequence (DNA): TGTGCCAGCAGTTACGGACGGGCTACTAGGACCCAGCATTTT. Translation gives CASSYGRATRTQHF.

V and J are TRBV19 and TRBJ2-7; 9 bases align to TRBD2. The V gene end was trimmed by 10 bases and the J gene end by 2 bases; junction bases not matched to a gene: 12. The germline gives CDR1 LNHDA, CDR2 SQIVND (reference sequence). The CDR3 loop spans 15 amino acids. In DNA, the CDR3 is TGTGCCACCGCGATGGGGGCTAGCGGGACCTACGAGCAGTACTTC. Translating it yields CATAMGASGTYEQYF.

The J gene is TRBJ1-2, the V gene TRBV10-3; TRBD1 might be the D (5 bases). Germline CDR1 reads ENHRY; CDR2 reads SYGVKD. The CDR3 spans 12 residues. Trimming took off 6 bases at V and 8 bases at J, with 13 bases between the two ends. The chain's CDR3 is CAIRPTGGGYTF. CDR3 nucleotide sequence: TGTGCCATCAGACCTACCGGGGGAGGCTACACCTTC.

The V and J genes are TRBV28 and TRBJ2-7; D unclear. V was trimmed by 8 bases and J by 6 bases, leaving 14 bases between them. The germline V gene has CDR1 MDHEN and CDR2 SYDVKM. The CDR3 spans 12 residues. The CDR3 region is CASSVPASEQYF. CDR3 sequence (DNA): TGTGCCAGCTCGGTCCCCGCGAGCGAGCAGTACTTC.

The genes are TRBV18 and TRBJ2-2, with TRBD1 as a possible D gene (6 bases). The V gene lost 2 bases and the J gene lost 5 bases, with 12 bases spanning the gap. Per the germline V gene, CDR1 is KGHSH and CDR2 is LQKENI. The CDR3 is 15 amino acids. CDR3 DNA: TGTGCCAGCTCACCATGGGACAAGGGTACCGGGGAGCTGTTTTTT. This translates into CASSPWDKGTGELFF.

CDR3 protein: CASSLKGWGTEAFF. The CDR3 region has the DNA TGTGCCAGCAGCTTAAAGGGGTGGGGTACTGAAGCTTTCTTT. This rearrangement joins TRBV7-9 to TRBJ1-1, with D tentatively TRBD1 (5 bases). This CDR3 comprises 14 residues. With 2 bases removed from V and 5 bases from J, the gap between germline ends came to 12 bases. CDR1 and CDR2 from the germline V gene are SEHNR and FQNEAQ (reference sequence).

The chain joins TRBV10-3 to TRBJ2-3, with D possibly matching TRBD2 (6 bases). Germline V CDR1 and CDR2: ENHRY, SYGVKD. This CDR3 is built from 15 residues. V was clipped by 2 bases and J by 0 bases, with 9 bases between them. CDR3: CAISEGRGSTDTQYF. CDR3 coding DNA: TGTGCCATCAGTGAGGGGCGGGGAAGCACAGATACGCAGTATTTT.

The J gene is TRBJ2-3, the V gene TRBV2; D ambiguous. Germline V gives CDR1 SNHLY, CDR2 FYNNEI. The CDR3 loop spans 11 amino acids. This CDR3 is CAAEDRDTQYF. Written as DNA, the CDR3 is TGTGCAGCCGAGGATAGGGATACGCAGTATTTT.

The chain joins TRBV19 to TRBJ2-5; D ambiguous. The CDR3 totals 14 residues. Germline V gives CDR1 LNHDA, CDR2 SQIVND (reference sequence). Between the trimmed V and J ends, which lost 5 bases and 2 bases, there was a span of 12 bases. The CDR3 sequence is CASSPSSAQETQYF. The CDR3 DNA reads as TGTGCCAGTAGTCCATCCTCAGCGCAAGAGACCCAGTACTTC.

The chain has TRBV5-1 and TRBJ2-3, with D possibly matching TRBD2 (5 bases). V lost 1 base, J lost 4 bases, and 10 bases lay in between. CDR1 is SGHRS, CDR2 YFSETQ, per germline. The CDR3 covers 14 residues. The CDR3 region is CASSLYASSDTQYF. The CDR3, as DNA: TGCGCCAGCAGCTTGTATGCTAGCTCAGATACGCAGTATTTT.

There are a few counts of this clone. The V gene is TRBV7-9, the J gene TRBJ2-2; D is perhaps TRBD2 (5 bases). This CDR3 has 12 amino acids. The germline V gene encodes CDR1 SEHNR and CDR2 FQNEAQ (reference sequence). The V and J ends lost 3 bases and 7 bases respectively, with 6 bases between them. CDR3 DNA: TGTGCCAGCAGCTTGGAGGACGGGGAGCTGTTTTTT. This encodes CASSLEDGELFF.

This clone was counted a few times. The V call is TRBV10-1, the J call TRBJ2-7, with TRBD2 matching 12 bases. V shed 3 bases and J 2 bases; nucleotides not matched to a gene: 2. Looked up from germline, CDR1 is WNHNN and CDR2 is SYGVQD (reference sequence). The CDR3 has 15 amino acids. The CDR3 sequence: CASSDRTSGTYEQYF. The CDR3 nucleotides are TGCGCCAGCAGTGACCGGACTAGCGGGACCTACGAGCAGTACTTC.

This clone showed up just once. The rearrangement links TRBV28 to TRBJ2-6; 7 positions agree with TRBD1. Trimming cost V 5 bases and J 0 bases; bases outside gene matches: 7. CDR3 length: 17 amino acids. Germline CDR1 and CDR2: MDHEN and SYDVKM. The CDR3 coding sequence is TGTGCCAGCAGTATACCGGGACAGTTCTCTGGGGCCAACGTCCTGACTTTC. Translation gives CASSIPGQFSGANVLTF.

Here the CDR3 reads CASRAQGRAEAFF. The CDR3 DNA sequence: TGTGCCAGCAGGGCTCAGGGGAGGGCTGAAGCTTTCTTT. V is TRBV6-5 and J is TRBJ1-1, with D possibly TRBD1 on 6 matching bases. Germline V gene lookup returns CDR1 MNHEY and CDR2 SVGAGI. The CDR3 spans 13 residues. Trimming removed 6 bases from V and 6 bases from J, with 14 bases in between.

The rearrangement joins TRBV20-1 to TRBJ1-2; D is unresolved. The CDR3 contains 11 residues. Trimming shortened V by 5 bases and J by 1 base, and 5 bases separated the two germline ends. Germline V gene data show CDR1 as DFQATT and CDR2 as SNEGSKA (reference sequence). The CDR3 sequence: CSAAYNYGYTF. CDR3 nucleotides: TGCAGTGCTGCCTATAACTATGGCTACACCTTC.

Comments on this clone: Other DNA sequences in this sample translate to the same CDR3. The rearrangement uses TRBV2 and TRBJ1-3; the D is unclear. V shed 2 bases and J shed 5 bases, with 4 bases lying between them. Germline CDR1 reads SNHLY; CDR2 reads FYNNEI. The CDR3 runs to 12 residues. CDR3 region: CASSELRNTIYF. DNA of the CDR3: TGTGCCAGCAGTGAACTCCGAAACACCATATATTTT.